This T cell receptor beta chain was profiled in a study of cytomegalovirus exposure and HLA in healthy donors. Study-wide results and limits: About 87% or about 30% of the time was how often most TCR beta V segments were productive, according to an earlier analysis. The study designated about 180 TCR beta chains cytomegalovirus-associated. Further analysis, carried out later, found HLA-associated TCR beta chains more clonally expanded than equally common other chains.

The PCR ran on 60 Vbeta and 13 Jbeta primers. Generated by immunoSEQ multiplex PCR, the TCRdb table keeps only in-frame clones and is missing some. Here the sample spans tens of thousands of clones, roughly two thirds being singletons. CDR1 and CDR2 from the germline V gene are LNHDA and SQIVND (reference sequence). The CDR3 loop spans 14 amino acids. With V trimmed by 5 bases and J by 4 bases, 7 bases remained unmatched. For this clone: The antigen remains undetermined.

The chain combines TRBV19 with TRBJ1-2; 7 nucleotides align to TRBD1. Input material: PBMCs. The sequence was obtained from a woman aged 45-65 years in good health and CMV-seropositive. The CDR3 reads CASSGDRGSYGYTF. The DNA of the CDR3 is TGTGCCAGTAGTGGGGACAGAGGGTCCTATGGCTACACCTTC. The whole variable domain, filled in from reference TRBV19 and TRBJ1-2, reads DGGITQSPKYLFRKEGQNVTLSCEQNLNHDAMYWYRQDPGQGLRLIYYSQIVNDFQKGDIAEGYSVSREKKESFPLTVTSAQKNPTAFYLCASSGDRGSYGYTFGSGTRLTVV.